This T cell receptor (beta chain) is drawn from a study of blood T cell repertoires in COVID-19. Assay: immunoSEQ multiplex PCR; the TCRdb copy retains only in-frame clones and omits some. The sample holds 250,000 to 300,000 clones, roughly 87% seen once. J gave up 6 bases and V 2 bases, and 7 bases lay outside the gene matches. The CDR3 is made up of 16 amino acids. Germline CDR1 and CDR2: LGHNA and YSLEER. This clone was seen a handful of times. The sequence was obtained from a woman aged 25 to 45 with acute or convalescent COVID-19. The chain recombines TRBV4-3 with TRBJ2-4; 10 bases line up with TRBD1. Sample: peripheral blood. In DNA form, the CDR3 reads TGCGCCAGCAGCCAAAGACCGGGACAGGGGCTAAACATTCAGTACTTC. It specifies CASSQRPGQGLNIQYF.